This T cell receptor (beta chain) originates from a study of shared clonotypes between healthy human individuals. As to this clone: No antigen is known for it.

From CD4+ cells came CD45RA+ naive and CD45RA-negative memory subsets. From germline, CDR1 is SNHLY and CDR2 FYNNEI. The CDR3 has 15 amino acids. Losses at the gene ends were 6 bases for V and 2 bases for J; bases not matched to a gene: 9. TCRdb's table, derived via immunoSEQ multiplex PCR, lists solely in-frame clones and lacks some. This repertoire shows roughly 2.6 million clones, around nine tenths found once; its top ten account for about 0.13%. Findings of the study overall: Naive subsets generally had larger estimated richness than memory subsets.

The sample comprised naive CD4+ T cells sorted from blood. Subset described: CD45RA+ positively selected. The V and J genes are TRBV2 and TRBJ2-5; 7 bases match TRBD1. This sequence originates from a man in his late teens or twenties in good health. The CDR3 DNA reads TGTGCCAGCAGACGAACAGGGGCGCTACAAGAGACCCAGTACTTC. Protein sequence: CASRRTGALQETQYF.